Sequencing of this T cell receptor beta chain was carried out in a study of blood T cell repertoires in COVID-19. Trimming removed 4 bases at V and 6 bases at J, with 12 bases between. This CDR3 has 14 amino acids. Germline V gene data show CDR1 as SGHDN and CDR2 as FVKESK. Profiled with immunoSEQ multiplex PCR; TCRdb holds only in-frame clones, not every one. The sample has tens of thousands of clones; roughly 87% are singletons. This chain connects TRBV14 to TRBJ2-2; D not certain. This sequence originates from a human donor with active COVID-19. The donor label of this sample is uncertain. The specimen was peripheral blood. The CDR3 loop is CASSPLFLSGELFF. The CDR3 bases are TGTGCCAGCAGCCCCTTGTTCTTATCCGGGGAGCTGTTTTTT.